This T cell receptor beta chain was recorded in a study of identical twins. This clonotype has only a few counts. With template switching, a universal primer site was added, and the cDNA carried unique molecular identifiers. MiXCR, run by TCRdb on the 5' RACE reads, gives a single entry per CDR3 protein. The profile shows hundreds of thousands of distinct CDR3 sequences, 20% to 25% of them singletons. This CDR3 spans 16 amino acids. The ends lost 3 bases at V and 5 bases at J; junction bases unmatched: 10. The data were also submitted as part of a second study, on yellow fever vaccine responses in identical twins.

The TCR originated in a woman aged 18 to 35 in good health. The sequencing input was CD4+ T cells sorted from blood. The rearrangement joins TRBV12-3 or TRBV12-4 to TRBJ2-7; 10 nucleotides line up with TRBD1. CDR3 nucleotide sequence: TGTGCCAGCAGTTTTGGGGGACAGGGGATTGTTAACGAGCAGTACTTC. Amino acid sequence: CASSFGGQGIVNEQYF.